Listed below are T cell receptor beta chains from one sample, sequenced in a study of cytomegalovirus exposure and HLA in healthy donors. Sequencing used immunoSEQ multiplex PCR; TCRdb keeps in-frame clones, though not all of them. The table records 100,000 to 150,000 clones, 75% to 85% of them present only once. Sequenced input: PBMCs. These receptors all come from a man aged 50 to 59 in good health and CMV-seronegative. The CDR3 runs from the conserved cysteine through the conserved F or W. Fields, in order: clone size, J gene, V gene, D gene, CDR3 protein, CDR3 DNA. D genes are given only for firm matches. Size values are once, few and many counts, or a class for expanded clones, and some rows have none.

>few|TRBJ2-3|TRBV6-5|NA
CASSRDFKDTQYF
TGTGCCAGCAGTCGGGACTTTAAGGATACGCAGTATTTT
>NA|TRBJ2-7|TRBV6-1|TRBD1
CASSEAAGQVYEQYF
TGTGCCAGCAGTGAAGCTGCGGGACAGGTCTACGAGCAGTACTTC
>NA|TRBJ2-7|TRBV19|TRBD1
CASSIGDSSYEQYF
TGTGCCAGTAGTATCGGGGACAGCTCCTACGAGCAGTACTTC
>NA|TRBJ1-1|TRBV6-5|NA
CASSITTGEAFF
TGTGCCAGCAGCATTACTACGGGGGAGGCTTTCTTT
>NA|TRBJ2-2|TRBV5-1|NA
CASSLETPNTGELFF
TGCGCCAGCAGCTTGGAGACACCGAACACCGGGGAGCTGTTTTTT
>NA|TRBJ1-3|TRBV2|TRBD1
CASSEVPGQGYGNTIYF
TGTGCCAGCAGTGAAGTACCGGGACAGGGGTATGGAAACACCATATATTTT
>NA|TRBJ2-1|TRBV9|NA
CASSVIGTAGLNEQFF
TGTGCCAGCAGCGTCATCGGGACCGCGGGGCTAAATGAGCAGTTCTTC
>NA|TRBJ1-2|TRBV30|NA
CAWSTPWAAPYGYTF
TGTGCCTGGAGTACGCCGTGGGCAGCCCCCTATGGCTACACCTTC
>once|TRBJ1-2|TRBV29-1|NA
CSAGTSRGYTF
TGCAGCGCCGGGACTTCGCGGGGCTACACCTTC
>once|TRBJ1-2|TRBV6-1|NA
CASRQLGYGYTF
TGTGCCAGCAGACAGTTGGGCTATGGCTACACCTTC
>once|TRBJ1-4|TRBV5-4|TRBD1
CASSSDRVRDEKLFF
TGTGCCAGCAGCTCCGACAGGGTGCGAGATGAAAAACTGTTTTTT
>NA|TRBJ1-4|TRBV7-9|TRBD1
CASSYRGDLNEKLFF
TGTGCCAGCAGCTACAGGGGGGACCTTAATGAAAAACTGTTTTTT
>NA|TRBJ2-7|TRBV5-1|TRBD1
CASSLGTGYVSYEQYF
TGCGCCAGCAGCTTGGGGACAGGTTACGTGTCCTACGAGCAGTACTTC
>NA|TRBJ1-2|TRBV29-1|TRBD1
CSVTGTGSRNYGYTF
TGCAGCGTGACTGGGACAGGGAGTAGAAACTATGGCTACACCTTC
>NA|TRBJ2-5|TRBV5-1|NA
CASSFQSTGTQYF
TGCGCCAGCAGCTTCCAGAGCACGGGGACCCAGTACTTC
>once|TRBJ1-1|TRBV5-5|NA
CASSLVNTEAFF
TGTGCCAGCAGCCTAGTAAACACTGAAGCTTTCTTT
>NA|TRBJ1-2|TRBV9|TRBD1
CASSLSGTVYGYTF
TGTGCCAGCAGCTTATCCGGGACAGTCTATGGCTACACCTTC
>NA|TRBJ1-4|TRBV12-5|NA
CASGLVRVSGINEKLFF
TGTGCTAGTGGTTTGGTACGTGTATCCGGGATTAATGAAAAACTGTTTTTT
>NA|TRBJ2-2|TRBV7-8|NA
CASSLGFGANTGELFF
TGTGCCAGCAGCTTAGGATTCGGGGCGAACACCGGGGAGCTGTTTTTT
>once|TRBJ2-5|TRBV5-1|TRBD2
CASSSMTSGVGETQYF
TGCGCCAGCAGCTCCATGACTAGCGGGGTCGGGGAGACCCAGTACTTC
>NA|TRBJ2-3|TRBV6-4|NA
CASSKVAGTDTQYF
TGTGCCAGCAGTAAGGTAGCGGGCACAGATACGCAGTATTTT
>NA|TRBJ1-1|TRBV19|NA
CASSTQLIMNTEAFF
TGTGCCAGTAGTACCCAACTTATCATGAACACTGAAGCTTTCTTT
>NA|TRBJ2-7|TRBV18|NA
CASSPHTGYEQYF
TGTGCCAGCTCACCACACACAGGGTACGAGCAGTACTTC
>NA|TRBJ2-5|TRBV15|TRBD1
CATSRATGIGQETQYF
TGTGCCACCAGCAGAGCGACAGGGATAGGTCAAGAGACCCAGTACTTC
>NA|TRBJ1-2|TRBV2|TRBD1
CASKPRTGGKDGYTF
TGTGCCAGCAAACCAAGGACAGGGGGTAAGGATGGCTACACCTTC
>NA|TRBJ2-7|TRBV13|NA
CASSPSEEGLPREQYF
TGTGCCAGCAGCCCATCTGAAGAGGGCCTTCCCCGTGAGCAGTACTTC
>NA|TRBJ2-2|TRBV12-5|NA
CASGFGGELFF
TGTGCTAGTGGTTTCGGCGGGGAGCTGTTTTTT
>NA|TRBJ2-1|TRBV9|TRBD2
CASSVGTSVYNEQFF
TGTGCCAGCAGCGTAGGGACTAGCGTATACAATGAGCAGTTCTTC
>NA|TRBJ1-2|TRBV4-3|NA
CASSQGDREGFRGYTF
TGCGCCAGCAGCCAAGGGGATAGGGAGGGTTTCCGGGGCTACACCTTC
>NA|TRBJ2-7|TRBV27|TRBD1
CASSLMYVGTGGEQYF
TGTGCCAGCAGTTTAATGTATGTAGGGACAGGGGGCGAGCAGTACTTC
>NA|TRBJ2-7|TRBV30|TRBD2
CAWTQAGGTYEQYF
TGTGCCTGGACCCAAGCGGGGGGGACCTACGAGCAGTACTTC
>NA|TRBJ2-2|TRBV7-2|NA
CASSLALDYLNTGELLF
TGTGCCAGCAGCTTAGCGCTGGACTACTTGAACACCGGGGAGCTGCTTTTT
>NA|TRBJ1-1|TRBV6-5|NA
CASSSGMNTEAFF
TGTGCCAGCAGTTCGGGAATGAACACTGAAGCTTTCTTT
>once|TRBJ1-1|TRBV6-5|NA
CASRNTGANTEAFF
TGTGCCAGCAGAAACACAGGTGCGAACACTGAAGCTTTCTTT
>NA|TRBJ2-6|TRBV6-1|TRBD2
CASSEAWGGHGANVLTF
TGTGCCAGCAGTGAAGCTTGGGGAGGGCACGGGGCCAACGTCCTGACTTTC
>once|TRBJ1-2|TRBV6-5|TRBD1
CASSYLGGYHGYTF
TGTGCCAGCAGTTACCTAGGGGGCTATCATGGCTACACCTTC
>NA|TRBJ2-1|TRBV10-3|NA
CAIRQMDGKTYNEQFF
TGTGCCATCAGACAAATGGACGGGAAAACCTACAATGAGCAGTTCTTC
>NA|TRBJ1-1|TRBV7-9|TRBD1
CASSRTGGSTEAFF
TGTGCCAGCAGCCGGACAGGGGGCTCTACTGAAGCTTTCTTT
>NA|TRBJ1-1|TRBV11-3|NA
CASSERGAAEAFF
TGTGCCAGCAGCGAGCGGGGGGCAGCTGAAGCTTTCTTT
>few|TRBJ1-5|TRBV2|TRBD1
CASRTGFGGDQPQHF
TGTGCCAGCAGGACAGGGTTCGGCGGGGATCAGCCCCAGCATTTT
>once|TRBJ2-7|TRBV7-6|TRBD1
CASSLGGTGVEQYF
TGTGCCAGCAGCCTTGGAGGGACAGGGGTCGAGCAGTACTTC
>once|TRBJ1-3|TRBV4-3|TRBD1
CASSQDSETGGGNTIYF
TGCGCCAGCAGCCAAGACTCCGAGACAGGGGGTGGAAACACCATATATTTT
>NA|TRBJ1-1|TRBV2|NA
CASKPTGVMNTEAFF
TGTGCCAGCAAGCCGACAGGCGTCATGAACACTGAAGCTTTCTTT
>NA|TRBJ1-6|TRBV4-2|TRBD1
CASSQDSGTGSSPLHF
TGTGCCAGCAGCCAAGATTCAGGGACAGGGTCTTCACCCCTCCACTTT
>NA|TRBJ1-4|TRBV10-3|NA
CAISEWEDRGGPEKLFF
TGTGCCATCAGTGAGTGGGAGGACCGCGGGGGGCCTGAAAAACTGTTTTTT
>once|TRBJ2-7|TRBV27|NA
CASSERPLGGWGEQYF
TGTGCCAGCAGCGAACGGCCGCTCGGAGGCTGGGGCGAGCAGTACTTC
>NA|TRBJ1-5|TRBV6-5|TRBD1
CASRASTGINQPQHF
TGTGCCAGCAGAGCGTCGACAGGGATCAATCAGCCCCAGCATTTT
>NA|TRBJ1-6|TRBV4-3|NA
CASSQVWGGHSPLHF
TGCGCCAGCAGCCAAGTTTGGGGCGGCCATTCACCCCTCCACTTT
>NA|TRBJ1-1|TRBV19|NA
CASSTRQVNTEAFF
TGTGCCAGTAGTACTCGACAGGTGAACACTGAAGCTTTCTTT
>NA|TRBJ1-1|TRBV6-7|TRBD1
CASSYPIQGADTEAFF
TGTGCCAGCAGTTACCCGATACAGGGGGCGGACACTGAAGCTTTCTTT
>few|TRBJ1-1|TRBV19|NA
CASSVQNTEAFF
TGTGCCAGTAGTGTTCAGAACACTGAAGCTTTCTTT
>NA|TRBJ1-1|TRBV2|TRBD1
CASSVGTGVMNTEAFF
TGTGCCAGCAGTGTGGGGACAGGCGTAATGAACACTGAAGCTTTCTTT
>few|TRBJ1-5|TRBV5-1|NA
CASSLRGENQPQHF
TGCGCCAGCAGCTTGCGGGGGGAGAATCAGCCCCAGCATTTT